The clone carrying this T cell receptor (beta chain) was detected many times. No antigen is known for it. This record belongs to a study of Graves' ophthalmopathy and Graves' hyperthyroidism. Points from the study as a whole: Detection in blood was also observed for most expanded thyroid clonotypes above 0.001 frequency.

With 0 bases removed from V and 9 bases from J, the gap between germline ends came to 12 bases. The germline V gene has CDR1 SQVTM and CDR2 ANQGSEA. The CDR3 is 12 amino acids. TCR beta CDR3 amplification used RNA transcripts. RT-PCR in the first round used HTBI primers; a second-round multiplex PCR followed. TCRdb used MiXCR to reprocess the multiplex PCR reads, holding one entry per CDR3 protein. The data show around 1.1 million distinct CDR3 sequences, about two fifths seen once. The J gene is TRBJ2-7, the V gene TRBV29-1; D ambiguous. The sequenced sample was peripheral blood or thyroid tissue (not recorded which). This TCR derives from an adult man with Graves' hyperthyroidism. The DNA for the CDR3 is TGCAGCGTTGAAGATCATAGCAGTCGGCAGTACTTC. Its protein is CSVEDHSSRQYF.